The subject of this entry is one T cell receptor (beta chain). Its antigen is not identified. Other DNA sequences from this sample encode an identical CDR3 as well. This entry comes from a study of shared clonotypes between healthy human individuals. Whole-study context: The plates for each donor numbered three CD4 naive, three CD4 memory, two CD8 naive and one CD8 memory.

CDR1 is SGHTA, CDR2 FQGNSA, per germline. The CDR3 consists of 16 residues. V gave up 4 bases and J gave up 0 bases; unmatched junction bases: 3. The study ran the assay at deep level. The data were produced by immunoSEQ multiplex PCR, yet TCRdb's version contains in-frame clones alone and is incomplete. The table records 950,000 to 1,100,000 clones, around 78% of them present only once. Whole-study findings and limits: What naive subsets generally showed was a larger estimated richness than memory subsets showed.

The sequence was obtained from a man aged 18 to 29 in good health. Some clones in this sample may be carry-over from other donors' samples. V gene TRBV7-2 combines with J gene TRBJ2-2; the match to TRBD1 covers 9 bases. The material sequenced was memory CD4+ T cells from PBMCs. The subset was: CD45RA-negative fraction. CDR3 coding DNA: TGTGCCAGCAGCTCACAGGGGGCCGCGAACACCGGGGAGCTGTTTTTT. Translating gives CASSSQGAANTGELFF.